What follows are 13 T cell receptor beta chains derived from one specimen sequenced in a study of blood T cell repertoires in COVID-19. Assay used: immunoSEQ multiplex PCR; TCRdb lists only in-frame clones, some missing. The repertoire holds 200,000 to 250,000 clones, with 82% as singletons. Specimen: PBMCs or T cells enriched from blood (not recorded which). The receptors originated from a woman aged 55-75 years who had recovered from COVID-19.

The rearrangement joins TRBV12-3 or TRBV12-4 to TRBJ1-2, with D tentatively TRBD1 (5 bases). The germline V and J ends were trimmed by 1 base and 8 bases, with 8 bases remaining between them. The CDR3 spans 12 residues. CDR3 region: CASSLGDSGYTF. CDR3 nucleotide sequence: TGTGCCAGCAGTTTAGGTGACAGCGGCTACACCTTC.

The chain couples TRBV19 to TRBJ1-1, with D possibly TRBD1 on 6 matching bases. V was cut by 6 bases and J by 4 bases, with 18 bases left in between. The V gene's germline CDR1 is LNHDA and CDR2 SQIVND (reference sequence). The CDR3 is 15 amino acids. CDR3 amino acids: CASREQGRGTTEAFF. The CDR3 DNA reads TGTGCCAGTAGGGAACAGGGAAGAGGGACCACTGAAGCTTTCTTT.

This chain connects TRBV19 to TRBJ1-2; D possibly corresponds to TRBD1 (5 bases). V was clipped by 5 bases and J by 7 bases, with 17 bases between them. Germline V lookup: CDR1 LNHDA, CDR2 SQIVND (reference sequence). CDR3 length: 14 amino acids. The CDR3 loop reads CASSLAVGVSGYTF. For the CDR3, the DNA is TGTGCCAGTAGTCTAGCTGTAGGGGTCTCTGGCTACACCTTC.

In nucleotides, the CDR3 is TGTGCCAGCAGCTTAGACAGGGGAAAAGAGACCCAGTACTTC. This sequence encodes CASSLDRGKETQYF. The chain joins TRBV11-3 to TRBJ2-5; D may be TRBD1 (6 bases). V lost 0 bases and J 3 bases, leaving 8 bases between the germline ends. Germline CDR1 is SGHNT and CDR2 is YENEEA. The CDR3 spans 14 residues. Based on the CDR3 plus reference TRBV11-3 and TRBJ2-5, the full variable domain is EAGVVQSPRYKIIEKKQPVAFWCNPISGHNTLYWYLQNLGQGPELLIRYENEEAVDDSQLPKDRFSAERLKGVDSTLKIQPAELGDSAVYLCASSLDRGKETQYFGPGTRLLVL.

The CDR3 loop is CASSQDKRAYF. For the CDR3, the DNA is TGTGCCAGCAGCCAAGATAAGCGGGCTTACTTC. The V and J genes are TRBV3-1 (or the pseudogene TRBV3-2) and TRBJ2-7; D possibly corresponds to TRBD2 (6 bases). The CDR3 extends over 11 amino acids. Germline V gene lookup returns CDR1 LGHDT and CDR2 YNNKEL (reference sequence). Trimming shortened V by 0 bases and J by 13 bases, and 10 bases separated the two germline ends.

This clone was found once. The CDR3 is CASSPWAGGSYGYTF. CDR3 DNA sequence: TGTGCCAGCAGCCCCTGGGCAGGAGGTAGCTATGGCTACACCTTC. The V and J genes are TRBV6-5 and TRBJ1-2; D is unclear. Germline CDR1 and CDR2: MNHEY and SVGAGI. CDR3 size: 15 residues. The V gene lost 6 bases and the J gene lost 4 bases, with 18 bases spanning the gap.

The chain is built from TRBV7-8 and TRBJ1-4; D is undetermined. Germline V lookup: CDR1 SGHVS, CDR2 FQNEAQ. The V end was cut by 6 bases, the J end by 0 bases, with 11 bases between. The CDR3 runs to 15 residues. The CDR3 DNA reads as TGTGCCAGCAGTTCAGTGCAGGCAACTAATGAAAAACTGTTTTTT. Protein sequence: CASSSVQATNEKLFF.

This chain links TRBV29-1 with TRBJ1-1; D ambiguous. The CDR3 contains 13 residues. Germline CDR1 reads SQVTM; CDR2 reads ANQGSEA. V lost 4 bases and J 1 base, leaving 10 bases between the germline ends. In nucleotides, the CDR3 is TGCAGCGTTGGTTACGGTGGGAACACTGAAGCTTTCTTT. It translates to CSVGYGGNTEAFF. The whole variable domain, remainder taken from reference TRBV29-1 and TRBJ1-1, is SAVISQKPSRDICQRGTSLTIQCQVDSQVTMMFWYRQQPGQSLTLIATANQGSEATYESGFVIDKFPISRPNLTFSTLTVSNMSPEDSSIYLCSVGYGGNTEAFFGQGTRLTVV.

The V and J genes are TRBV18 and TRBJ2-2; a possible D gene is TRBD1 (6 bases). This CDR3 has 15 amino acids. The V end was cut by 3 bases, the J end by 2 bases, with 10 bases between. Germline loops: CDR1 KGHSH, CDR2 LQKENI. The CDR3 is CASSPRDINTGELFF. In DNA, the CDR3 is TGTGCCAGCTCACCTCGGGACATCAACACCGGGGAGCTGTTTTTT. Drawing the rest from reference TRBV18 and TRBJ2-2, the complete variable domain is NAGVMQNPRHLVRRRGQEARLRCSPMKGHSHVYWYRQLPEEGLKFMVYLQKENIIDESGMPKERFSAEFPKEGPSILRIQQVVRGDSAAYFCASSPRDINTGELFFGEGSRLTVL.

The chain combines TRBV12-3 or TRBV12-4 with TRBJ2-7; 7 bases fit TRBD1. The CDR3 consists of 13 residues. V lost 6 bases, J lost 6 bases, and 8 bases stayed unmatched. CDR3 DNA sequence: TGTGCCAGCAGGTTAACCCCAGGGGGCGAGCAGTACTTC. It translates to CASRLTPGGEQYF.

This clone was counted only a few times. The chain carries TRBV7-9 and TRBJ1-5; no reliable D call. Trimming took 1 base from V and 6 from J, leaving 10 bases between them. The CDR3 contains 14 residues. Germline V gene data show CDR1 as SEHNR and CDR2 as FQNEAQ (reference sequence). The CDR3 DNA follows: TGTGCCAGCAGCTTAGGGCAGGTTATTCAGCCCCAGCATTTT. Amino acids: CASSLGQVIQPQHF.

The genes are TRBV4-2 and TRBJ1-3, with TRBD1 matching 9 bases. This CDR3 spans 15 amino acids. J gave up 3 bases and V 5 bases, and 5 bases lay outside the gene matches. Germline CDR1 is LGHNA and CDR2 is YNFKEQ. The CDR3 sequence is CASSKLGQGGNTIYF. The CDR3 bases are TGTGCCAGCAGCAAACTGGGACAGGGTGGAAACACCATATATTTT.

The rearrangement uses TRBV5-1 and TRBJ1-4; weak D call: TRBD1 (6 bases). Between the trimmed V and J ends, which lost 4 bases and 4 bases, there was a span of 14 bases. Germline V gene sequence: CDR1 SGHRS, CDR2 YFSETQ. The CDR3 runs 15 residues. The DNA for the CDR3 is TGCGCCAGCAGCCCGACCCAGGGGTTTAATGAAAAACTGTTTTTT. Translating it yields CASSPTQGFNEKLFF. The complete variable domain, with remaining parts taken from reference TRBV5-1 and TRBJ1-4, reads KAGVTQTPRYLIKTRGQQVTLSCSPISGHRSVSWYQQTPGQGLQFLFEYFSETQRNKGNFPGRFSGRQFSNSRSEMNVSTLELGDSALYLCASSPTQGFNEKLFFGSGTQLSVL.